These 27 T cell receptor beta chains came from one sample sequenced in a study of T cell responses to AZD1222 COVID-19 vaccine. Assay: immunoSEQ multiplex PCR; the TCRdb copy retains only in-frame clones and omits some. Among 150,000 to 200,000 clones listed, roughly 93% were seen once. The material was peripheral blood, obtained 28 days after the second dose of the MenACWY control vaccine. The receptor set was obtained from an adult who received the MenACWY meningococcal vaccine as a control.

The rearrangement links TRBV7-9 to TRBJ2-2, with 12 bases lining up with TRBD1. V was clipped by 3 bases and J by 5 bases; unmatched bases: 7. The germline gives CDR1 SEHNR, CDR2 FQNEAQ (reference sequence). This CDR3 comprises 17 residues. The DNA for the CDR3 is TGTGCCAGCAGCTTCCAGGGACAGGGGGCGCATACCGGGGAGCTGTTTTTT. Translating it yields CASSFQGQGAHTGELFF. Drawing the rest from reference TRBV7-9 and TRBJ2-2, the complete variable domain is DTGVSQNPRHKITKRGQNVTFRCDPISEHNRLYWYRQTLGQGPEFLTYFQNEAQLEKSRLLSDRFSAERPKGSFSTLEIQRTEQGDSAMYLCASSFQGQGAHTGELFFGEGSRLTVL.

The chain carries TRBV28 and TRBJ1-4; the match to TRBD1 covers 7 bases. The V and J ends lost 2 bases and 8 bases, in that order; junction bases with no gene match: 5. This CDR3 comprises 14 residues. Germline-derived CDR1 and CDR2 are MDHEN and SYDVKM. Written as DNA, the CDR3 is TGTGCCAGCAGTTTACGACAGGGTCGGGAAAAACTGTTTTTT. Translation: CASSLRQGREKLFF.

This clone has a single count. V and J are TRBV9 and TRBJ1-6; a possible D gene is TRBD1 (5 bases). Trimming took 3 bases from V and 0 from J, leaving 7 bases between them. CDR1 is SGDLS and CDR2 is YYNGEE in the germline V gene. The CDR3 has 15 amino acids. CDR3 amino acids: CASSGQSSYNSPLHF. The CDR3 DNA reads TGTGCCAGCAGCGGACAGAGCTCCTATAATTCACCCCTCCACTTT. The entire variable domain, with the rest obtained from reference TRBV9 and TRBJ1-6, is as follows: DSGVTQTPKHLITATGQRVTLRCSPRSGDLSVYWYQQSLDQGLQFLIQYYNGEERAKGNILERFSAQQFPDLHSELNLSSLELGDSALYFCASSGQSSYNSPLHFGNGTRLTVT.

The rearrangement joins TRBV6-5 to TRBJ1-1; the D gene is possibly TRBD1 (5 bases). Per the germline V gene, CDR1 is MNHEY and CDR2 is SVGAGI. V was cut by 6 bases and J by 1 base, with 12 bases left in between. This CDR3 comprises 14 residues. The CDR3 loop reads CASSSVRANTEAFF. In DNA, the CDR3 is TGTGCCAGCAGCTCAGTCAGGGCGAACACTGAAGCTTTCTTT.

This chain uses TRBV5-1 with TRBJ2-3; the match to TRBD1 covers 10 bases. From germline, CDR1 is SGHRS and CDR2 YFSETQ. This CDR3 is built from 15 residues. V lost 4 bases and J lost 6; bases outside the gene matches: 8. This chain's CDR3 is CASSIDRGRPDTQYF. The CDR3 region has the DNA TGCGCCAGCAGCATCGACAGGGGGCGCCCCGATACGCAGTATTTT.

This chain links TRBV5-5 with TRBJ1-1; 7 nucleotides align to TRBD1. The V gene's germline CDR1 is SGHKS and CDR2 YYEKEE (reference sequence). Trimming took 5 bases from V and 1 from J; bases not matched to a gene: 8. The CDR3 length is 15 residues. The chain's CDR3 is CASRFRAGGNTEAFF. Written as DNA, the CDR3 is TGTGCCAGCAGGTTTAGGGCAGGGGGGAACACTGAAGCTTTCTTT.

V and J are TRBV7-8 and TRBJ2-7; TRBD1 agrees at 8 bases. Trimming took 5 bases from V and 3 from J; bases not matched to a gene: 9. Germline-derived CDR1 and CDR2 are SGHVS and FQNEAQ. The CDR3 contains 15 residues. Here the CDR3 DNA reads TGTGCCAGCAGCCGTACCGGGACAGGATTCTACGAGCAGTACTTC. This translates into CASSRTGTGFYEQYF.

In nucleotides, the CDR3 is TGTGCCAGCAGCTTATCTGGCTCCGGGGTGAACACTGAAGCTTTCTTT. It translates to CASSLSGSGVNTEAFF. V and J are TRBV7-6 and TRBJ1-1; D remains unclear. The CDR3 contains 16 residues. V was cut by 2 bases and J by 0 bases, with 13 bases left in between. The germline gives CDR1 SGHVS, CDR2 FNYEAQ. The full variable domain, completed using reference TRBV7-6 and TRBJ1-1, is GAGVSQSPRYKVTKRGQDVALRCDPISGHVSLYWYRQALGQGPEFLTYFNYEAQQDKSGLPNDRFSAERPEGSISTLTIQRTEQRDSAMYRCASSLSGSGVNTEAFFGQGTRLTVV.

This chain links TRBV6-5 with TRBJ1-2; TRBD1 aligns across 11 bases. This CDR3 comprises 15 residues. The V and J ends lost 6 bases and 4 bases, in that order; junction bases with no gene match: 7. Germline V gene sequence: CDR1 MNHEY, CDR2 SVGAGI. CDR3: CASSRGGQGVYGYTF. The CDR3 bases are TGTGCCAGCAGCCGGGGGGGACAGGGGGTCTATGGCTACACCTTC.

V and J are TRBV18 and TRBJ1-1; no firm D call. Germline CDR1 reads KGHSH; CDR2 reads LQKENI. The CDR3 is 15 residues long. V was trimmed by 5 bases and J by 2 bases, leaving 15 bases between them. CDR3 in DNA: TGTGCCAGCTCAGCAACTCGAAGGGAAAACACTGAAGCTTTCTTT. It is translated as CASSATRRENTEAFF.

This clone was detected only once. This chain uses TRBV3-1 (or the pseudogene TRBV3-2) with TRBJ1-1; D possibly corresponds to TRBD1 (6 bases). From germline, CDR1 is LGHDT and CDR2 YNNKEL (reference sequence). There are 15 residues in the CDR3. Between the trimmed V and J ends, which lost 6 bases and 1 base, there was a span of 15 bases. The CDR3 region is CASRRKLQGNTEAFF. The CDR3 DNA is TGTGCCAGCAGACGTAAACTACAGGGGAACACTGAAGCTTTCTTT.

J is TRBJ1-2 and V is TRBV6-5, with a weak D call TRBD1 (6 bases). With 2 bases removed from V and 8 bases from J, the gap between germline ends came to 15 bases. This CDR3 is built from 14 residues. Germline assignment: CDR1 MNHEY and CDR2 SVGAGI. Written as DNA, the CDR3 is TGTGCCAGCAGTTACAAGACAGGCAATATGGGCTACACCTTC. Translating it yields CASSYKTGNMGYTF.

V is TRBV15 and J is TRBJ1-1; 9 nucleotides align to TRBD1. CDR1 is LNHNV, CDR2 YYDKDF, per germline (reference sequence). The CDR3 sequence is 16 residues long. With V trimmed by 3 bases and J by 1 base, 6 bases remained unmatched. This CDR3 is CATSRHTGGRNTEAFF. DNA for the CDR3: TGTGCCACCAGCAGGCACACAGGGGGCAGGAACACTGAAGCTTTCTTT.

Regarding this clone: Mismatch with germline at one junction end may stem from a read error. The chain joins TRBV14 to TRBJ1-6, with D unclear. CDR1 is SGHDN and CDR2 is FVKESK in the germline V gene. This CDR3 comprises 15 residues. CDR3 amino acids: CASSPVGSFNSPLHF. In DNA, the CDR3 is TGTGCCAGCAGCCCCGTCGGTTCCTTTAATTCACCCCTCCACTTT.

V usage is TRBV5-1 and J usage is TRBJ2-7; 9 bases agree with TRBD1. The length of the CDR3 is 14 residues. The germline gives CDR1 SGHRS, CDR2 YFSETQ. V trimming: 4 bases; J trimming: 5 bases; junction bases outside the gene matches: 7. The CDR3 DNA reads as TGCGCCAGCAGCCTAGGGACAGGGTTCGACGAGCAGTACTTC. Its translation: CASSLGTGFDEQYF.

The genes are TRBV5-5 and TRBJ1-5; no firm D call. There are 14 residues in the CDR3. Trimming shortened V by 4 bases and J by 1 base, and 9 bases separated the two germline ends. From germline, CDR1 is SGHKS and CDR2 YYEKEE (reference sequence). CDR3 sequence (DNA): TGTGCCAGCAGCCGAGTCGACAGCAATCAGCCCCAGCATTTT. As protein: CASSRVDSNQPQHF.

In DNA form, the CDR3 reads TGTGCCAGCAACTCTCCGACAGGAAACACCGGGGAGCTGTTTTTT. Translating it yields CASNSPTGNTGELFF. The chain recombines TRBV28 with TRBJ2-2; D may be TRBD1 (6 bases). CDR1 is MDHEN and CDR2 is SYDVKM in the germline V gene. Trimming removed 7 bases from V and 2 bases from J, with 14 bases in between. There are 15 residues in the CDR3.

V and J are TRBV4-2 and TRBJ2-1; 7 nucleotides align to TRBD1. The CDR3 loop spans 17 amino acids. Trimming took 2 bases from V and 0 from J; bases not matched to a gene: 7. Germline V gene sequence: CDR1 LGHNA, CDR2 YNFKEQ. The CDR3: CASSQLRTGSSYNEQFF. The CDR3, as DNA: TGTGCCAGCAGCCAACTCCGGACAGGTAGCTCCTACAATGAGCAGTTCTTC.

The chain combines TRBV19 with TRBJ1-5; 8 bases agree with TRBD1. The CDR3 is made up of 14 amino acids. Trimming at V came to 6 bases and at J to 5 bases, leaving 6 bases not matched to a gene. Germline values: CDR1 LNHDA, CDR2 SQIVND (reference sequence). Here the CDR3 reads CASSWDRPHQPQHF. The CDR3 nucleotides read TGTGCCAGTAGCTGGGACAGGCCCCATCAGCCCCAGCATTTT.

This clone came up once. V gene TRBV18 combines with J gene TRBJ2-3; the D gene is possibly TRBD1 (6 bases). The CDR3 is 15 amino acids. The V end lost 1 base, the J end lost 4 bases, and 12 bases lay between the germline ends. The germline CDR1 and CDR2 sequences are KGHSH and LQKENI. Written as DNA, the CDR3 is TGTGCCAGCTCACCACTTATAGGGGGTGCAGATACGCAGTATTTT. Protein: CASSPLIGGADTQYF.

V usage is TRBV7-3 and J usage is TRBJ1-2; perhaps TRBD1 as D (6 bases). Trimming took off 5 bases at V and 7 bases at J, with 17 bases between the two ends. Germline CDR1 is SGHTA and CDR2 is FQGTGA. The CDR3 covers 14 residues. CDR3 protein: CASSLLGGPGGYTF. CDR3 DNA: TGTGCCAGCAGCCTCCTAGGGGGGCCGGGTGGCTACACCTTC.

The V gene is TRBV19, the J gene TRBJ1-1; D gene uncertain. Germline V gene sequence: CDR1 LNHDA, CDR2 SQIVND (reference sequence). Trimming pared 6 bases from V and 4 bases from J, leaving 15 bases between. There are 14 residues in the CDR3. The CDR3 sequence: CASRPGEVSTEAFF. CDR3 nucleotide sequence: TGTGCCAGTAGGCCCGGGGAGGTGAGCACTGAAGCTTTCTTT.

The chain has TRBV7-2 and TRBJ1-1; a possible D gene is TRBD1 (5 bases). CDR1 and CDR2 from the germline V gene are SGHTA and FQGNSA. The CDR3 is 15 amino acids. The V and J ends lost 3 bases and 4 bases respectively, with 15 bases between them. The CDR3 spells CASSLAGIIGTEAFF. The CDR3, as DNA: TGTGCCAGCAGCTTGGCAGGGATTATCGGCACTGAAGCTTTCTTT.

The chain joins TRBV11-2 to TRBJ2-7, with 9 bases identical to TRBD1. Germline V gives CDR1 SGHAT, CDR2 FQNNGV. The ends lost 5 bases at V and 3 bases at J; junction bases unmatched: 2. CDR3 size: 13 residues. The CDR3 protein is CASSPGQGYEQYF. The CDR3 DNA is TGTGCCAGCAGCCCGGGACAGGGCTACGAGCAGTACTTC.

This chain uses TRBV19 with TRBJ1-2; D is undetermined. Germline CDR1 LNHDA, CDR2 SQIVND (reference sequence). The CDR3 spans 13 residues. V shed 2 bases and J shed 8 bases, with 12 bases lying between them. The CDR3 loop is CASSIFSSRGYTF. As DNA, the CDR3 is TGTGCCAGTAGTATATTTAGCAGCCGGGGCTACACCTTC.

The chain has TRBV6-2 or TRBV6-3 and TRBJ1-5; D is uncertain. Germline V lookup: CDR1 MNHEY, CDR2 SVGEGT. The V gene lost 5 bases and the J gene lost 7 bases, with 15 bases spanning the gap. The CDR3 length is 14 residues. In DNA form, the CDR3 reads TGTGCCAGCAGTAAGTTAGGATCTTGGCAGCCCCAGCATTTT. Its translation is CASSKLGSWQPQHF.

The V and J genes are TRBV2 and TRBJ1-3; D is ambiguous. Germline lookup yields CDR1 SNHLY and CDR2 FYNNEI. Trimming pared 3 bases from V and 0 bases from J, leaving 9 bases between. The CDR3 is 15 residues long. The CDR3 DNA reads TGTGCCAGCAGTGACTTGATAAACTCTGGAAACACCATATATTTT. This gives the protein CASSDLINSGNTIYF.